This TCR beta chain originates from a study of molecular identifiers for immune sequencing clone quantification. Study details: The replicate experiment used RNA from 20,000 or 100,000 naive CD8 cells. This RNA was split into five aliquots, and four of them were sequenced.

TCRdb passed the PCR reads through MiXCR, listing each CDR3 protein once. This table has 35,000 or so distinct CDR3 sequences, 18% appearing once. Study-wide findings and caveats: The study reportedly detected spiked Jurkat TCR RNA from one cell among about 1 million naive cells.

The sorting of naive CD8 T cells used the CD8+CD4-CCR7+CD45RA+ phenotype. This clonotype was observed at least ten times. Its cognate antigen is unknown. V was cut by 5 bases and J by 5 bases, with 19 bases left in between. Germline CDR1 reads LNHNV; CDR2 reads YYDKDF (reference sequence). CDR3 length: 16 residues. The sample consisted of naive CD8+ T cells from blood, with Jurkat cell RNA spiked in. Subset described: FACS-sorted CD8+CD4-CCR7+CD45RA+ naive T cells. This clonotype was obtained from a human donor in good health. Some libraries in this study had Jurkat cell RNA spiked in. This chain joins TRBV15 and TRBJ2-1, with D perhaps TRBD2 (6 bases). The CDR3 is CATSPWVRDRNNEQFF. In DNA, the CDR3 is TGTGCCACCAGCCCTTGGGTGCGGGACCGCAACAATGAGCAGTTCTTC.